One sample yielded the 21 T cell receptor beta chains listed below, sequenced in a study of shared clonotypes between healthy human individuals. Sequencing used immunoSEQ multiplex PCR; TCRdb keeps in-frame clones, though not all of them. The sample has roughly 2 million clones, under 97% seen once. Sequenced material: naive CD4+ T cells sorted from blood. The subset is: CD45RA+ positively selected. These receptor sequences come from a young man in good health.

A word on this clone: The sample holds other DNA sequences that translate to the same CDR3. The V and J genes are TRBV19 and TRBJ1-1; TRBD1 is a possible D gene (5 bases). The V end was cut by 3 bases, the J end by 0 bases, with 8 bases between. The CDR3 is 14 residues long. Germline loops: CDR1 LNHDA, CDR2 SQIVND (reference sequence). The CDR3 bases are TGTGCCAGTAGTATCGGGACGGTGAACACTGAAGCTTTCTTT. The encoded protein is CASSIGTVNTEAFF.

V usage is TRBV7-2 and J usage is TRBJ2-1; TRBD2 aligns across 8 bases. V lost 1 base and J lost 6; bases outside the gene matches: 8. The CDR3 spans 16 residues. In germline, CDR1 is SGHTA, CDR2 FQGNSA. The CDR3 region is CASSLGIAGLGNEQFF. Written as DNA, the CDR3 is TGTGCCAGCAGCTTAGGTATAGCGGGACTGGGCAATGAGCAGTTCTTC. The full variable domain, with the rest looked up from reference TRBV7-2 and TRBJ2-1, is GAGVSQSPSNKVTEKGKDVELRCDPISGHTALYWYRQSLGQGLEFLIYFQGNSAPDKSGLPSDRFSAERTGGSVSTLTIQRTQQEDSAVYLCASSLGIAGLGNEQFFGPGTRLTVL.

For this clone: This sample includes further DNA sequences coding for the same CDR3. The rearrangement uses TRBV18 and TRBJ2-7; no reliable D call. Trimming pared 3 bases from V and 7 bases from J, leaving 7 bases between. CDR3 length: 11 residues. Germline V gene sequence: CDR1 KGHSH, CDR2 LQKENI. The CDR3 protein is CASSPGSEQYF. For the CDR3, the DNA is TGTGCCAGCTCACCGGGATCGGAGCAGTACTTC.

V is TRBV5-4 and J is TRBJ2-7, with D uncertain. The length of the CDR3 is 15 residues. From germline, CDR1 is SGHNT and CDR2 YYREEE (reference sequence). Between the trimmed V and J ends, which lost 7 bases and 9 bases, there was a span of 26 bases. The CDR3 loop is CASSADPVGAGRQYF. The CDR3 region has the DNA TGTGCCAGCTCAGCAGATCCGGTAGGAGCTGGCCGGCAGTACTTC.

The chain links TRBV28 to TRBJ2-7; D not certain. This CDR3 spans 17 amino acids. V gave up 2 bases and J gave up 0 bases, with 17 bases separating them. The V gene's germline CDR1 is MDHEN and CDR2 SYDVKM. The CDR3 DNA sequence: TGTGCCAGCAGTTTAGATTTTTCGAAGGATTACTCCTACGAGCAGTACTTC. Amino acid sequence: CASSLDFSKDYSYEQYF.

The chain recombines TRBV6-6 with TRBJ2-7, with a tentative D call TRBD1 (6 bases). From germline, CDR1 is MNHNY and CDR2 SVGAGI (reference sequence). V was shortened by 5 bases and J by 0 bases, with 14 bases between the two germline ends. The CDR3 has 15 residues. The CDR3: CASSPGTRSSYEQYF. In DNA form, the CDR3 reads TGTGCCAGCAGTCCCGGGACAAGGAGCTCCTACGAGCAGTACTTC.

Regarding this clone: The identical CDR3 is also encoded by other nucleotide sequences in the sample. The chain couples TRBV10-3 to TRBJ1-2; maybe TRBD1 (5 bases). The CDR3 contains 12 residues. Trimming removed 4 bases at V and 4 bases at J, with 7 bases between. The germline CDR1 and CDR2 sequences are ENHRY and SYGVKD. CDR3 sequence reads: CAISGQGYGYTF. In DNA form, the CDR3 reads TGTGCCATCAGTGGGCAGGGCTATGGCTACACCTTC.

The J gene is TRBJ2-4, the V gene TRBV5-6; D might be TRBD1 (6 bases). V gave up 2 bases and J gave up 9 bases, with 18 bases separating them. Germline lookup yields CDR1 SGHDT and CDR2 YYEEEE. The CDR3 loop spans 15 amino acids. CDR3 region: CASSFNGPQGGIQYF. The CDR3 nucleotides read TGTGCCAGCAGCTTCAATGGTCCCCAAGGGGGCATTCAGTACTTC.

This chain links TRBV6-6 with TRBJ2-5; 8 nucleotides align to TRBD2. Germline lookup yields CDR1 MNHNY and CDR2 SVGAGI (reference sequence). The CDR3 extends over 14 amino acids. V lost 2 bases to trimming and J lost 6 bases; unmatched junction nucleotides: 5. The CDR3 sequence: CASSYISGMQTQYF. Written as DNA, the CDR3 is TGTGCCAGCAGTTACATTAGCGGGATGCAGACCCAGTACTTC.

V is TRBV11-2 and J is TRBJ2-5; 10 nucleotides line up with TRBD2. The junction had 2 bases not matched to a gene; V was cut back by 5 bases and J by 2 bases. The CDR3 covers 14 residues. Germline V gives CDR1 SGHAT, CDR2 FQNNGV. CDR3 region: CASSKLAGQETQYF. CDR3 coding DNA: TGTGCCAGCAGCAAACTAGCGGGGCAAGAGACCCAGTACTTC. The full variable domain, completed using reference TRBV11-2 and TRBJ2-5, is EAGVAQSPRYKIIEKRQSVAFWCNPISGHATLYWYQQILGQGPKLLIQFQNNGVVDDSQLPKDRFSAERLKGVDSTLKIQPAKLEDSAVYLCASSKLAGQETQYFGPGTRLLVL.

This chain uses TRBV28 with TRBJ1-5, with a possible D match to TRBD1 (5 bases). Germline V gene data show CDR1 as MDHEN and CDR2 as SYDVKM. V shed 5 bases and J shed 7 bases, with 15 bases lying between them. CDR3 length: 14 residues. CDR3 nucleotide sequence: TGTGCCAGCAGTGAAACAGGTTCACGGCAGCCCCAGCATTTT. It encodes CASSETGSRQPQHF.

This chain joins TRBV11-2 and TRBJ1-6; D is possibly TRBD1 (5 bases). The V end was cut by 2 bases, the J end by 6 bases, with 11 bases between. Germline assignment: CDR1 SGHAT and CDR2 FQNNGV. The CDR3 length is 15 residues. The CDR3 reads CASSLRGEVNSPLHF. In nucleotides, the CDR3 is TGTGCCAGCAGCTTACGAGGGGAGGTTAATTCACCCCTCCACTTT.

The J gene is TRBJ2-5, the V gene TRBV11-2; D gene ambiguous. CDR1 is SGHAT and CDR2 is FQNNGV in the germline V gene. Trimming took off 3 bases at V and 1 base at J, with 15 bases between the two ends. This CDR3 spans 16 amino acids. The CDR3 DNA reads as TGTGCCAGCAGCTTGGGCCCGCGGTCAGCCCAAGAGACCCAGTACTTC. It is translated as CASSLGPRSAQETQYF. The complete variable domain, with remaining parts taken from reference TRBV11-2 and TRBJ2-5, reads EAGVAQSPRYKIIEKRQSVAFWCNPISGHATLYWYQQILGQGPKLLIQFQNNGVVDDSQLPKDRFSAERLKGVDSTLKIQPAKLEDSAVYLCASSLGPRSAQETQYFGPGTRLLVL.

This rearrangement joins TRBV5-1 to TRBJ2-5; 9 positions match TRBD2. V shed 5 bases and J 2 bases; nucleotides not matched to a gene: 4. Germline CDR1 reads SGHRS; CDR2 reads YFSETQ. The CDR3 sequence is 14 residues long. The chain's CDR3 is CASRNSGGQETQYF. DNA of the CDR3: TGCGCCAGCAGGAATAGCGGGGGACAAGAGACCCAGTACTTC.

The gene calls are TRBV5-1 and TRBJ1-6, with 7 bases aligning to TRBD1. This CDR3 is built from 14 residues. Unmatched junction bases numbered 7, after V lost 5 bases and J lost 8 bases. Germline V gives CDR1 SGHRS, CDR2 YFSETQ. CDR3 amino acids: CASRSGQADSPLHF. CDR3 in DNA: TGCGCCAGCAGATCCGGACAGGCCGATTCACCCCTCCACTTT.

The rearrangement uses TRBV6-5 and TRBJ2-7, with TRBD2 matching 7 bases. CDR3 length equals 14 residues. In germline, CDR1 is MNHEY, CDR2 SVGAGI. V lost 4 bases to trimming and J lost 0 bases; unmatched junction nucleotides: 3. CDR3: CASSSAGISYEQYF. The CDR3 DNA follows: TGTGCCAGCAGTTCAGCGGGGATCTCCTACGAGCAGTACTTC.

The rearrangement uses TRBV30 and TRBJ2-3; D is perhaps TRBD2 (5 bases). The CDR3 consists of 14 residues. The V end was cut by 0 bases, the J end by 2 bases, with 9 bases between. Germline V lookup: CDR1 GTSNPN, CDR2 SVGIG (reference sequence). Written as DNA, the CDR3 is TGTGCCTGGAGTGTGGCAGCGGTCACAGATACGCAGTATTTT. This translates into CAWSVAAVTDTQYF.

This chain joins TRBV4-1 and TRBJ1-1; 7 nucleotides align to TRBD1. CDR3 size: 14 residues. V shed 5 bases, J shed 7 bases, and the junction held 10 bases outside the gene matches. Germline V gene sequence: CDR1 MGHRA, CDR2 YSYEKL. The CDR3 is CASSSLQGGGEAFF. The CDR3 bases are TGCGCCAGCAGCTCCCTGCAGGGGGGAGGTGAAGCTTTCTTT.

The chain joins TRBV11-2 to TRBJ2-2, with 10 nucleotides matching TRBD1. This CDR3 spans 15 amino acids. Germline V gene data show CDR1 as SGHAT and CDR2 as FQNNGV. The V segment lost 7 bases and the J segment 5 bases; nucleotides outside the gene matches: 7. The CDR3 nucleotides read TGTGCCAGCACCCGACAGGGGGCTGGAACCGGGGAGCTGTTTTTT. Its protein is CASTRQGAGTGELFF.

The V and J genes are TRBV25-1 and TRBJ1-1; D may be TRBD1 (6 bases). The CDR3 is made up of 14 amino acids. Trimming left V 6 bases short and J 1 base short, with 12 bases between. CDR1 is MGHDK, CDR2 SYGVNS, per germline. This CDR3 reads CASRGARSNTEAFF. The CDR3 DNA is TGTGCCAGCAGGGGGGCCAGGTCGAACACTGAAGCTTTCTTT. Full variable domain (outside the CDR3, taken from reference TRBV25-1 and TRBJ1-1): EADIYQTPRYLVIGTGKKITLECSQTMGHDKMYWYQQDPGMELHLIHYSYGVNSTEKGDLSSESTVSRIRTEHFPLTLESARPSHTSQYLCASRGARSNTEAFFGQGTRLTVV.

The rearrangement uses TRBV18 and TRBJ1-5; TRBD1 aligns across 7 bases. In germline, CDR1 is KGHSH, CDR2 LQKENI. The length of the CDR3 is 14 residues. V shed 6 bases, J shed 8 bases, and the junction held 10 bases outside the gene matches. The CDR3, as DNA: TGTGCCAGCTCGCCGGGACAGAATTCGGAGCCCCAGCATTTT. Its protein product is CASSPGQNSEPQHF.